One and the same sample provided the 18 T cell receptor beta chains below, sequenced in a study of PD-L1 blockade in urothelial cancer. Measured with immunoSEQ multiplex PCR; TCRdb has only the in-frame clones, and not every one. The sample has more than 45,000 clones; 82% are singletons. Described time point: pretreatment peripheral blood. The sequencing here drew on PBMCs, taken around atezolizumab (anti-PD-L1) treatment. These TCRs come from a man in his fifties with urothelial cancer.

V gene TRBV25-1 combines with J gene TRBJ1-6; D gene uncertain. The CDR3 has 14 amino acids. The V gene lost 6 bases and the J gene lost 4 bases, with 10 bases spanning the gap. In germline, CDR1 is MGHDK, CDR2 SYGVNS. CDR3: CASRVTGYNSPLHF. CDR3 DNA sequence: TGTGCCAGCAGGGTGACGGGGTATAATTCACCCCTCCACTTT.

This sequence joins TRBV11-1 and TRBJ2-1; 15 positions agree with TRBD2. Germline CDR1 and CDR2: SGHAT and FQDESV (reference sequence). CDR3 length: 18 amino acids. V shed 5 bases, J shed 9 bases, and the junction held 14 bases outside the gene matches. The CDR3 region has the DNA TGTGCCAGCAGCGCATGGACTAGCGGGAGGGCAAAGGCTACTGAGCAGTTCTTC. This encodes CASSAWTSGRAKATEQFF.

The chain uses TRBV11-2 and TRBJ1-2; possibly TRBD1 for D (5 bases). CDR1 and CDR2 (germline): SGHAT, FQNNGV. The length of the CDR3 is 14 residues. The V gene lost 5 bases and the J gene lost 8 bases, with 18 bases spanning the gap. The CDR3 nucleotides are TGTGCCAGCAGCCTAGGGTCGGGGGATAAGGGCTACACCTTC. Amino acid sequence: CASSLGSGDKGYTF.

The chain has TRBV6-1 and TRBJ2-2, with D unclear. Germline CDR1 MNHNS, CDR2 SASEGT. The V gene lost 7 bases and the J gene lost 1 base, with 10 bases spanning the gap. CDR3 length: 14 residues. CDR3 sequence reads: CASKLRRNTGELFF. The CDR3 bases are TGTGCCAGCAAACTTAGGAGGAACACCGGGGAGCTGTTTTTT.

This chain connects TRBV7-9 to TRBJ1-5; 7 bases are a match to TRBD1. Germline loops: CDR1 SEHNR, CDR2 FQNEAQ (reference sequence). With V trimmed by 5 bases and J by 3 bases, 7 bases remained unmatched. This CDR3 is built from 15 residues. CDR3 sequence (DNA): TGTGCCAGCAGCCTCGACAGGGACACCAATCAGCCCCAGCATTTT. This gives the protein CASSLDRDTNQPQHF.

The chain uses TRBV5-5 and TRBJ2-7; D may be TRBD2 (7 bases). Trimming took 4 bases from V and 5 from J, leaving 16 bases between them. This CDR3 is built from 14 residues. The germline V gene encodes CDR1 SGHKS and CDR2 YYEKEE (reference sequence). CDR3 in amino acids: CASSAGDYGNEQYV. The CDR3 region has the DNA TGTGCCAGCAGCGCAGGGGACTACGGTAACGAGCAGTACGTC.

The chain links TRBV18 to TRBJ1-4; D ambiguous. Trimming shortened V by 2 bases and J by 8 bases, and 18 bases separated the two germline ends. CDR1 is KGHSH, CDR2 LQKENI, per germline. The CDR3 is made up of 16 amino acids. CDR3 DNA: TGTGCCAGCTCACCAAATCGGGCCTCTGGAGGGGAAAAACTGTTTTTT. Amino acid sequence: CASSPNRASGGEKLFF. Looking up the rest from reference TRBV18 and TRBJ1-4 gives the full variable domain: NAGVMQNPRHLVRRRGQEARLRCSPMKGHSHVYWYRQLPEEGLKFMVYLQKENIIDESGMPKERFSAEFPKEGPSILRIQQVVRGDSAAYFCASSPNRASGGEKLFFGSGTQLSVL.

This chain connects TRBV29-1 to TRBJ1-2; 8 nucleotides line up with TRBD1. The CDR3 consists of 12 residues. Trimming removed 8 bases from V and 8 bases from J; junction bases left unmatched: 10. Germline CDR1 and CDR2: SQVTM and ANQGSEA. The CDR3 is CSTGGGRGGYTF. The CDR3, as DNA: TGCAGCACAGGGGGTGGACGGGGGGGCTACACCTTC.

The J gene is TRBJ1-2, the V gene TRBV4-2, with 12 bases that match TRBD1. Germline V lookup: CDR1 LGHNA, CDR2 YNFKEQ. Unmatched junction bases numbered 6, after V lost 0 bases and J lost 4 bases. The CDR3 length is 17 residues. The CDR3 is CASSQEPGTGGFYGYTF. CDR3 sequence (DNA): TGTGCCAGCAGCCAAGAGCCCGGGACAGGGGGCTTCTATGGCTACACCTTC.

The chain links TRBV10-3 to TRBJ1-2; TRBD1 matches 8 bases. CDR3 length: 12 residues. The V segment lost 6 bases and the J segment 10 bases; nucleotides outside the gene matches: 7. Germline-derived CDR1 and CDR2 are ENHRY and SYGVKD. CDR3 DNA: TGTGCCATCAGGAAGACAGGGGATCTCTACACCTTC. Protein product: CAIRKTGDLYTF.

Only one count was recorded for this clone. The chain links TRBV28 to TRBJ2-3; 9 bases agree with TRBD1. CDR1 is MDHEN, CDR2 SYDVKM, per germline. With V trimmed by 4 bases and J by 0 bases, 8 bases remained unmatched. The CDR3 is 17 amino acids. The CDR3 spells CASSSPGTGKSTDTQYF. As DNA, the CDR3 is TGTGCCAGCAGTTCTCCCGGGACAGGGAAAAGCACAGATACGCAGTATTTT.

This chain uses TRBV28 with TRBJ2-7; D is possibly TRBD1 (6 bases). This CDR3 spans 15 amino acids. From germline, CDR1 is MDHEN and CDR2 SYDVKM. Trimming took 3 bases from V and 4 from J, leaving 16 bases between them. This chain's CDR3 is CASSFPGQGPYEQYV. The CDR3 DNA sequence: TGTGCCAGCAGTTTCCCGGGACAAGGGCCATACGAGCAGTACGTC.

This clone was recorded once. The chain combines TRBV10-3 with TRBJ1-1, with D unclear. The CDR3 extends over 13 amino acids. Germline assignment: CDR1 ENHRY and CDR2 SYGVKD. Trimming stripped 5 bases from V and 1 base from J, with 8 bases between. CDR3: CAISRSENTEAFF. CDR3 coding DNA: TGTGCCATCAGTCGAAGCGAGAACACTGAAGCTTTCTTT.

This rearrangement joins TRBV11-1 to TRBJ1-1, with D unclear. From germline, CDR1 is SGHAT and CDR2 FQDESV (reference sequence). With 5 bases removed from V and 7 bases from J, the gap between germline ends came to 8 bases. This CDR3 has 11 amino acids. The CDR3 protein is CASSRRGEAFF. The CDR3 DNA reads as TGTGCCAGCAGCCGCCGGGGTGAAGCTTTCTTT.

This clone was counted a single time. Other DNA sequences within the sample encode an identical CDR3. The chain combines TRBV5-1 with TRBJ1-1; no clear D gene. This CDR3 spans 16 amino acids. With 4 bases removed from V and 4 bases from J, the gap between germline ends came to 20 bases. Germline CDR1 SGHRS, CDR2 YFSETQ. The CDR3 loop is CASSTPRSAGRTEAFF. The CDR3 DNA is TGCGCCAGCAGCACCCCCAGGAGTGCGGGTCGCACTGAAGCTTTCTTT.

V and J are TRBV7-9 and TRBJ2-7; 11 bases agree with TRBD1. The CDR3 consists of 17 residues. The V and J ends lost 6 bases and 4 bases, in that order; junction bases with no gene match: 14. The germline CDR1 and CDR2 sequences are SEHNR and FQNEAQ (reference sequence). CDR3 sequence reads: CASSSTRDRGILYEQYF. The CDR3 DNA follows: TGTGCCAGCAGTTCGACCAGGGACAGGGGGATTTTGTACGAGCAGTACTTC.

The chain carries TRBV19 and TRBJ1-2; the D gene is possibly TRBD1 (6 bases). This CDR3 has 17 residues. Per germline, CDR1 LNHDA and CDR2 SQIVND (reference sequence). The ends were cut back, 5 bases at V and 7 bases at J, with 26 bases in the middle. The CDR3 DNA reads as TGTGCCAGTAGTGGCGCTCACTCGGGACACCTTAGGAGTGGCTACACCTTC. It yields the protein CASSGAHSGHLRSGYTF.

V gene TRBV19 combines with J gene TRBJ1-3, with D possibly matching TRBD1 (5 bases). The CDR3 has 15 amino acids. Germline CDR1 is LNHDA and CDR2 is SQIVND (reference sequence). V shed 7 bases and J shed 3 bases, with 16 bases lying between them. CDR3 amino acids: CASTDRQTYGNTIYF. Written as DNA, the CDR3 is TGTGCCAGTACCGATCGACAGACATATGGAAACACCATATATTTT.